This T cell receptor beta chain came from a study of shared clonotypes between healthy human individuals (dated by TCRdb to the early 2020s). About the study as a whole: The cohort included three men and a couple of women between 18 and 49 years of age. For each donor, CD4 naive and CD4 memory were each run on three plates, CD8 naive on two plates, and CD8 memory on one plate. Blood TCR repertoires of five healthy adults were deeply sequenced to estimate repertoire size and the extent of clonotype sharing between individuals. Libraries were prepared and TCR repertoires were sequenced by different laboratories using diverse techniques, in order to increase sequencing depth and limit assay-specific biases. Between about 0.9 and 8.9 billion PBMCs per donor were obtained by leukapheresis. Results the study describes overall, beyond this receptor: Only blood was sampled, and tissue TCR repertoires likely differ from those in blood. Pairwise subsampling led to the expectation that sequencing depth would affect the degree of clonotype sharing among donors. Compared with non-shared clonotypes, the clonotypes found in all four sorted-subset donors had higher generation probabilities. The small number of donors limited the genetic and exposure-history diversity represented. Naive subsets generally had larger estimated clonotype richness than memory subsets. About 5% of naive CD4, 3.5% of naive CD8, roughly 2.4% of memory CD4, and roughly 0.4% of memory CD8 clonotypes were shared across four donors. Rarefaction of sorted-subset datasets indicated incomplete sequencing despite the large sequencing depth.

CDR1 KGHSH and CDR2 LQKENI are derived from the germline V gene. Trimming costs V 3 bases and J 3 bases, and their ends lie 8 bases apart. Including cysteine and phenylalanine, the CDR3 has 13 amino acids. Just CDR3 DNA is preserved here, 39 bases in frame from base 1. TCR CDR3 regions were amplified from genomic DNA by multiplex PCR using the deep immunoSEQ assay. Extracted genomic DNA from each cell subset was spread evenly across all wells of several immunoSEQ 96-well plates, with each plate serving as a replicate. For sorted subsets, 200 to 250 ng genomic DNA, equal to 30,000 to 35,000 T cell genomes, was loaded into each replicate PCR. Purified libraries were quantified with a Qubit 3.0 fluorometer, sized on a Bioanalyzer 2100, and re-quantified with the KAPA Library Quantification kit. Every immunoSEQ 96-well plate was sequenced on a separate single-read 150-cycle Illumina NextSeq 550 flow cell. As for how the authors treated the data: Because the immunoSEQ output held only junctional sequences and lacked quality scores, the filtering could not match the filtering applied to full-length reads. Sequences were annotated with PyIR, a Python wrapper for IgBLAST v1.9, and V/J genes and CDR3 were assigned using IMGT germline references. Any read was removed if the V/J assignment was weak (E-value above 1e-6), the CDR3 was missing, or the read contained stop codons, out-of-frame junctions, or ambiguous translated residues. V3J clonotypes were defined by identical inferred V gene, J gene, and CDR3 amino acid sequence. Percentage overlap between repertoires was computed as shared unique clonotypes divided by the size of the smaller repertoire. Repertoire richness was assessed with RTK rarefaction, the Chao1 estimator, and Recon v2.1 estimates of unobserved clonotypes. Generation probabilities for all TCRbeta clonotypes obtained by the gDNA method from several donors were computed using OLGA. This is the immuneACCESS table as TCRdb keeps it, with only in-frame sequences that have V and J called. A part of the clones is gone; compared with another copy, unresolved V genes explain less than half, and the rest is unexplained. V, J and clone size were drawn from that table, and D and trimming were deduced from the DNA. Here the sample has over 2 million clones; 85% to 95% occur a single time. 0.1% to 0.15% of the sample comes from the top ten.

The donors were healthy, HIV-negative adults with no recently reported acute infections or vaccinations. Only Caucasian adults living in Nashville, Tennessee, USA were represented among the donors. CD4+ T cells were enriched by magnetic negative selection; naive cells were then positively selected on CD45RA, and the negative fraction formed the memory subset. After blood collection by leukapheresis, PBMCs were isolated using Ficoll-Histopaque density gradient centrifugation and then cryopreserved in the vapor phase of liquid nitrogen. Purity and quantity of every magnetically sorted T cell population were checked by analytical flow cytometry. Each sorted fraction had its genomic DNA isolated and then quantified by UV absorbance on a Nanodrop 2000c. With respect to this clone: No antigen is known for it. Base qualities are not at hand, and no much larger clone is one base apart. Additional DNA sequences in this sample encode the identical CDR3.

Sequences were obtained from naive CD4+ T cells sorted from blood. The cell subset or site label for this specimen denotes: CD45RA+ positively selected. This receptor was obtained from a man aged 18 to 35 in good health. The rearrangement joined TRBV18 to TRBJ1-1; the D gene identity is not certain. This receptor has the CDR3 CASSPSRDTEAFF. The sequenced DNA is TGTGCCAGCTCACCTTCCCGTGACACTGAAGCTTTCTTT.